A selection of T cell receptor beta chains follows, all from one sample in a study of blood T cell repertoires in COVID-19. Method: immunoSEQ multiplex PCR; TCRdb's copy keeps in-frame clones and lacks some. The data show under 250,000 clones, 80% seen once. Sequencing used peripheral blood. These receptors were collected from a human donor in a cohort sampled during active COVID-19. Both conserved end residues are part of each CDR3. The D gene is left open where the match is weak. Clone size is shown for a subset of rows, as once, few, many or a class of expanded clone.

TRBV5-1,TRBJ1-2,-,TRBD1,TGCGCCAGCAGCCCGGACAGGGGATACTATGGCTACACCTTC,CASSPDRGYYGYTF
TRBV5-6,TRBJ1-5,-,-,TGTGCCAGCAGCTTGGACAGGAATCAGCCCCAGCATTTT,CASSLDRNQPQHF
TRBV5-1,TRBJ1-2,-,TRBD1,TGCGCCAGCAGCGTGGACAGGTTCTATGGCTACACCTTC,CASSVDRFYGYTF
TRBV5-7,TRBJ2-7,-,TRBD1,TGTGCCAGCAGCTTACCGGGACAGAACTCCTACGAGCAGTACTTC,CASSLPGQNSYEQYF
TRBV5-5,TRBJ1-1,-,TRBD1,TGTGCCAGCAGCTTACAGGGGAGCACTGAAGCTTTCTTT,CASSLQGSTEAFF
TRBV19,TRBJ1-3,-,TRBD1,TGTGCCAGTAGTAACCGGGACAGGGGTAACACCATATATTTT,CASSNRDRGNTIYF
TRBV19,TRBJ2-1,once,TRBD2,TGTGCCAGTAGTAAGCGGGGGGCGACTTACAATGAGCAGTTCTTC,CASSKRGATYNEQFF
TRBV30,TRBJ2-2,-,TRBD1,TGTGCCTGGAGATTCGACAGGGGCCCTTTTACCGGGGAGCTGTTTTTT,CAWRFDRGPFTGELFF
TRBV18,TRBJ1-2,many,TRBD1,TGTGCCAGCTCACCAAGGGAAGGGGGCCTCTATGGCTACACCTTC,CASSPREGGLYGYTF
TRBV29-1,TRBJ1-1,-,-,TGCAGCGTTGAAGCCTCCCCCGGCACTGAAGCTTTCTTT,CSVEASPGTEAFF
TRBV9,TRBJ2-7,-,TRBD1,TGTGCCAGCAGCGAAACCGGGACAGGAGATTACGAGCAGTACTTC,CASSETGTGDYEQYF
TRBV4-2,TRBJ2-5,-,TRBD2,TGTGCCAGCAGCCAAGCCCTGAGAGCGGGGGGACAAGAGACCCAGTACTTC,CASSQALRAGGQETQYF
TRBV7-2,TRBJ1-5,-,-,TGTGCCAGCAGCTTAGACAGTTACAATCAGCCCCAGCATTTT,CASSLDSYNQPQHF
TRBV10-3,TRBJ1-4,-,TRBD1,TGTGCCATCAGCCCCGGGACAGGGGGCGTTGAAAAACTGTTTTTT,CAISPGTGGVEKLFF
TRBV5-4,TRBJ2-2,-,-,TGTGCCAGCAGCACACAGGCAACTAACACCGGGGAGCTGTTTTTT,CASSTQATNTGELFF
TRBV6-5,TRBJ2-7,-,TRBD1,TGTGCCAGCAGTCGACAGGGTTACGAGCAGTACTTC,CASSRQGYEQYF
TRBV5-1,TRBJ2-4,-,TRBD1,TGCGCCAGCAGCCAGACAGGGGCTGAGGCCAAAAACATTCAGTACTTC,CASSQTGAEAKNIQYF
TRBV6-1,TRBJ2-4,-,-,TGTGCCAGCAGTGAATATAGAGGTGGGGGCGAAGAAGCCAAAAACATTCAGTACTTC,CASSEYRGGGEEAKNIQYF
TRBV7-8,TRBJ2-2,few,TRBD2,TGTGCCAGCAGCCCGGGGGGGGTCACCGGGGAGCTGTTTTTT,CASSPGGVTGELFF
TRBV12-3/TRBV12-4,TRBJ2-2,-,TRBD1,TGTGCCAGTAGCCAGATACTAGGTGGAACAGGGGGCTTT,CASSQILGGTGGF
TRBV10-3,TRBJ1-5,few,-,TGTGCCATCAGTGCACAGGGAGAGGATCAGCCCCAGCATTTT,CAISAQGEDQPQHF
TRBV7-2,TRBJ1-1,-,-,TGTGCCAGCAGCTTAGGCAGGGCGAGGACTGAAGCTTTCTTT,CASSLGRARTEAFF
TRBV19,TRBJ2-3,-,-,TGTGCCAGTAGTCGCCGCGGGAATGAATTTGATACGCAGTATTTT,CASSRRGNEFDTQYF
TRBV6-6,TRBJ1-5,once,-,TGTGCCAGCAGTCCGCGCCTCCGCAGTGGGGCCCCCTATAGCAATCAGCCCCAGCATTTT,CASSPRLRSGAPYSNQPQHF
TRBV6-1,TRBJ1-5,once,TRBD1,TGTGCCAGCACTGAAGATTGGCAGGGGGGCGGTCAGCCCCAGCATTTT,CASTEDWQGGGQPQHF
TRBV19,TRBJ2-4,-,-,TGTGCCAGTAGTATAGGCGGGACAGCCCAAAACATTCAGTACTTC,CASSIGGTAQNIQYF
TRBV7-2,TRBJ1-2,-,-,TGTGCCAGCAGCCTGATAGGACAGACCTATGGCTACACCTTC,CASSLIGQTYGYTF
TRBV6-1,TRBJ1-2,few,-,TGTGCCAGCAGTGAGAGGACTGGGGGGGATGGCTACACCTTC,CASSERTGGDGYTF
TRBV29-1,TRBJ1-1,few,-,TGCAGCGTGCGGAGCGACAGTCTCATGAACACTGAAGCTTTCTTT,CSVRSDSLMNTEAFF
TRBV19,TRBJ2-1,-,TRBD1,TGTGCCAGTACCTTGGGGACAGGCCGTGTTGAGCAGTTCTTC,CASTLGTGRVEQFF
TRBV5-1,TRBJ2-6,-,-,TGCGCCAGCAGCAAGGACGGGGGCTCTGGGGCCAACGTCCTGACTTTC,CASSKDGGSGANVLTF
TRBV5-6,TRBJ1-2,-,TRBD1,TGTGCCAGCAGCTTATTCCAGGGGGCAAATGGCTACACCTTC,CASSLFQGANGYTF
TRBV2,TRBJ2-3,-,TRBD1,TGTGCCAGCAGTTGGGACAGGGAGACAGATACGCAGTATTTT,CASSWDRETDTQYF
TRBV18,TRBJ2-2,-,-,TGTGCCAGCTCACCGGACAAGAACACCGGGGAGCTGTTTTTT,CASSPDKNTGELFF
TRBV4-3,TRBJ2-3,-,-,TGCGCCAGCAGCCAAGATGGACGGGGCGGGGCAGATACGCAGTATTTT,CASSQDGRGGADTQYF